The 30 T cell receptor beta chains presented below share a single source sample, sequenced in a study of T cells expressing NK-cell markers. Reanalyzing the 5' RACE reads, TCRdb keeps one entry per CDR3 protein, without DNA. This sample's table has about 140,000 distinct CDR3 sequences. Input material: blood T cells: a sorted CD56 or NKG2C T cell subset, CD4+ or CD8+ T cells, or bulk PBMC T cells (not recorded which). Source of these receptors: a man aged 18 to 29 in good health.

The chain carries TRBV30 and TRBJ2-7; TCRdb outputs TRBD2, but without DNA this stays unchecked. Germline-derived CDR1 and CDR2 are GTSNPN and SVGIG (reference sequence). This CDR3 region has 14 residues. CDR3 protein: CAWSWESSSYEQYF.

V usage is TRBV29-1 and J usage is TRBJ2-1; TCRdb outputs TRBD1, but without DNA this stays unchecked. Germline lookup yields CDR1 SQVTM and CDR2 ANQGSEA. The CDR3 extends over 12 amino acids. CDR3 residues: CSARQGYNEQFF.

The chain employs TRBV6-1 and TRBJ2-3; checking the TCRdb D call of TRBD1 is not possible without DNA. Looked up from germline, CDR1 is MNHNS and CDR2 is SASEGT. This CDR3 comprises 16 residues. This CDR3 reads CASSQEPLGAPDTQYF.

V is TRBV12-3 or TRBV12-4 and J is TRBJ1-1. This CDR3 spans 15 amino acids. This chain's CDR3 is CASSTEGFRNTEAFF.

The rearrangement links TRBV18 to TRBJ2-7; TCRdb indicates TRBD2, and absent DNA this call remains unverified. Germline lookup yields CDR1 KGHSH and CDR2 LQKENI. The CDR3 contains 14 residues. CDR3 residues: CASSTTVPSYEQYF.

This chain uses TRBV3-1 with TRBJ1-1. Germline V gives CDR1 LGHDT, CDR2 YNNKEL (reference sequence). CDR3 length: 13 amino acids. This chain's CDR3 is CASTERGNTEAFF.

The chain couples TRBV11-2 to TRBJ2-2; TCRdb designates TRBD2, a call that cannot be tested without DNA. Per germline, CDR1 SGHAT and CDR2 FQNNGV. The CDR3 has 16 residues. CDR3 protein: CASSSLAGGPVGELFF.

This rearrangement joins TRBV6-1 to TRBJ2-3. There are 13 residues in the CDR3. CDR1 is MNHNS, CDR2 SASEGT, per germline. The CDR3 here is CASRGFSTDTQYF.

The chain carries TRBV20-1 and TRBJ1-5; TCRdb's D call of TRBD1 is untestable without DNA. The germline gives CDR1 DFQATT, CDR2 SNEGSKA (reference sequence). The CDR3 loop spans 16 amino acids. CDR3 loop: CSARDGSGRSNQPQHF.

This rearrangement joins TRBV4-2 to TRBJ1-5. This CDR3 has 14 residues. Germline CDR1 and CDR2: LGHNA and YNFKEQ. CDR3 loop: CASSQVWDNQPQHF.

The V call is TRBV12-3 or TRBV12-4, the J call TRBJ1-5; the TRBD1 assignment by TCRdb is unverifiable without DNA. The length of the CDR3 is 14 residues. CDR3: CASSETGGNQPQHF.

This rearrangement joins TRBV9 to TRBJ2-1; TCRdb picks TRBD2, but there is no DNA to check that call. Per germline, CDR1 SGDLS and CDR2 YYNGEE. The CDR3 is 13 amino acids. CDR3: CASSVGEAQEQFF.

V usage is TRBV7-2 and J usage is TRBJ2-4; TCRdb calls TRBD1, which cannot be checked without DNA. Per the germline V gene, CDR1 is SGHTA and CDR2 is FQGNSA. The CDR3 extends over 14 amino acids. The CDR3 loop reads CASSYGQGRDIQYF.

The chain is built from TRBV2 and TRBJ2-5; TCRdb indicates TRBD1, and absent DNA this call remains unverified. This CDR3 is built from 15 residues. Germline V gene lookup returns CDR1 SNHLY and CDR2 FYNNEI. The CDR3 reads CASRGQGQGGETQYF. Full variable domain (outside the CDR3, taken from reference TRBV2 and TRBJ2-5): EPEVTQTPSHQVTQMGQEVILRCVPISNHLYFYWYRQILGQKVEFLVSFYNNEISEKSEIFDDQFSVERPDGSNFTLKIRSTKLEDSAMYFCASRGQGQGGETQYFGPGTRLLVL.

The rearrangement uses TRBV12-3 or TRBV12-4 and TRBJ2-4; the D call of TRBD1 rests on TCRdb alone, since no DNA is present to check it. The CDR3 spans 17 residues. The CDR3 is CASSFLLDRVDKNIQYF.

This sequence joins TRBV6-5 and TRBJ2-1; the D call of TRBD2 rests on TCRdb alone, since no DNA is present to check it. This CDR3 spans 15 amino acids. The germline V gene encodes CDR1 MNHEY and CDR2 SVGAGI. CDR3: CASSYNGPFYNEQFF.

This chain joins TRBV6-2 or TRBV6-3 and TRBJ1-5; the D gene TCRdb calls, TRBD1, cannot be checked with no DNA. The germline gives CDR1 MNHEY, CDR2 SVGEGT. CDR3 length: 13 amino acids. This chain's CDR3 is CASGTGANQPQHF.

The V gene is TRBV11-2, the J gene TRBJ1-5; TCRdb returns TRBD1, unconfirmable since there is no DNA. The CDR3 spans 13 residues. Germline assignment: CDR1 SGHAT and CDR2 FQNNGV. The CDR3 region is CASSLVGTGAQHF.

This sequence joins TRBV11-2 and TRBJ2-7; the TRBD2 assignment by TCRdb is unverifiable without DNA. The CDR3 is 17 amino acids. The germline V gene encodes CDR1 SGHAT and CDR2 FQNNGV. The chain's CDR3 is CASSLVASSGVSYEQYF.

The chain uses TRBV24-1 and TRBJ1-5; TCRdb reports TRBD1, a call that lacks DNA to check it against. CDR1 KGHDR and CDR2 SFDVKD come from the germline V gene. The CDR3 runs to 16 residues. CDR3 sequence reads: CATSETGGGGNQPQHF.

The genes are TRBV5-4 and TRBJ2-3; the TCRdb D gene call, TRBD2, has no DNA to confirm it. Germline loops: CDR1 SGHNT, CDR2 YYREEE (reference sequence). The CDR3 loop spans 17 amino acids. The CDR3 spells CASSQGAGGRSTDTQYF. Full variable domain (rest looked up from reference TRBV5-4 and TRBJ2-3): ETGVTQSPTHLIKTRGQQVTLRCSSQSGHNTVSWYQQALGQGPQFIFQYYREEENGRGNFPPRFSGLQFPNYSSELNVNALELDDSALYLCASSQGAGGRSTDTQYFGPGTRLTVL.

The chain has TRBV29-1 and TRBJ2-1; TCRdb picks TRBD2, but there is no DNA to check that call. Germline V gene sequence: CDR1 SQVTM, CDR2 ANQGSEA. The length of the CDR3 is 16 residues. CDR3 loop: CSVEGTSGRAYNEQFF.

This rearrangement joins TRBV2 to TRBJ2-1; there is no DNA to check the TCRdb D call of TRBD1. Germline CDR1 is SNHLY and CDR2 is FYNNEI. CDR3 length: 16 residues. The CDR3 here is CARTKNDSWGNNEQFF. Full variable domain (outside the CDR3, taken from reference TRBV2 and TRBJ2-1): EPEVTQTPSHQVTQMGQEVILRCVPISNHLYFYWYRQILGQKVEFLVSFYNNEISEKSEIFDDQFSVERPDGSNFTLKIRSTKLEDSAMYFCARTKNDSWGNNEQFFGPGTRLTVL.

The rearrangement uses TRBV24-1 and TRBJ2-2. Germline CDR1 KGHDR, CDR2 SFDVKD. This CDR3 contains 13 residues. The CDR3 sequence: CATNQAETGELFF.

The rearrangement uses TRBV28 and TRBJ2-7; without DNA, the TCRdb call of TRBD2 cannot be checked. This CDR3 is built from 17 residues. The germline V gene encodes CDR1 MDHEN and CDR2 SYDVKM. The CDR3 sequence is CASSFSTSGSVVYEQYF.

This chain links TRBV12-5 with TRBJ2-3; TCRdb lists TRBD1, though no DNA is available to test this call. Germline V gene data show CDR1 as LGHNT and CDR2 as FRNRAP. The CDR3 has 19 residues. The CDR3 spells CASGFVTGQRGPHTDTQYF. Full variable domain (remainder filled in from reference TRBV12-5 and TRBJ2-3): DARVTQTPRHKVTEMGQEVTMRCQPILGHNTVFWYRQTMMQGLELLAYFRNRAPLDDSGMPKDRFSAEMPDATLATLKIQPSEPRDSAVYFCASGFVTGQRGPHTDTQYFGPGTRLTVL.

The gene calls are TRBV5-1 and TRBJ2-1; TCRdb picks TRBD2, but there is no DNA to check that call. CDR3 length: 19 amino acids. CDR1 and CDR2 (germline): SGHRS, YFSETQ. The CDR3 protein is CASSLVGTSGRGSYNEQFF.

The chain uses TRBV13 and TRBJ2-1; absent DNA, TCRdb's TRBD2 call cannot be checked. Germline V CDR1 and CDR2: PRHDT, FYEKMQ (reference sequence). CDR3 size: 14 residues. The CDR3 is CASSYGLVINEQFF.

CDR3 protein: CASSSVEGINNEQFF. The chain links TRBV5-1 to TRBJ2-1; TCRdb names TRBD2, which stays unverified in the absence of DNA. This CDR3 comprises 15 residues. Germline V CDR1 and CDR2: SGHRS, YFSETQ. Based on the CDR3 plus reference TRBV5-1 and TRBJ2-1, the full variable domain is KAGVTQTPRYLIKTRGQQVTLSCSPISGHRSVSWYQQTPGQGLQFLFEYFSETQRNKGNFPGRFSGRQFSNSRSEMNVSTLELGDSALYLCASSSVEGINNEQFFGPGTRLTVL.

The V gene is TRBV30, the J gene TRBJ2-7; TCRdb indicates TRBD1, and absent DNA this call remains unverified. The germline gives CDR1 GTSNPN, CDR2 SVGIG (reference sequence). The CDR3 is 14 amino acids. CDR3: CAWSVRERSYEQYF.